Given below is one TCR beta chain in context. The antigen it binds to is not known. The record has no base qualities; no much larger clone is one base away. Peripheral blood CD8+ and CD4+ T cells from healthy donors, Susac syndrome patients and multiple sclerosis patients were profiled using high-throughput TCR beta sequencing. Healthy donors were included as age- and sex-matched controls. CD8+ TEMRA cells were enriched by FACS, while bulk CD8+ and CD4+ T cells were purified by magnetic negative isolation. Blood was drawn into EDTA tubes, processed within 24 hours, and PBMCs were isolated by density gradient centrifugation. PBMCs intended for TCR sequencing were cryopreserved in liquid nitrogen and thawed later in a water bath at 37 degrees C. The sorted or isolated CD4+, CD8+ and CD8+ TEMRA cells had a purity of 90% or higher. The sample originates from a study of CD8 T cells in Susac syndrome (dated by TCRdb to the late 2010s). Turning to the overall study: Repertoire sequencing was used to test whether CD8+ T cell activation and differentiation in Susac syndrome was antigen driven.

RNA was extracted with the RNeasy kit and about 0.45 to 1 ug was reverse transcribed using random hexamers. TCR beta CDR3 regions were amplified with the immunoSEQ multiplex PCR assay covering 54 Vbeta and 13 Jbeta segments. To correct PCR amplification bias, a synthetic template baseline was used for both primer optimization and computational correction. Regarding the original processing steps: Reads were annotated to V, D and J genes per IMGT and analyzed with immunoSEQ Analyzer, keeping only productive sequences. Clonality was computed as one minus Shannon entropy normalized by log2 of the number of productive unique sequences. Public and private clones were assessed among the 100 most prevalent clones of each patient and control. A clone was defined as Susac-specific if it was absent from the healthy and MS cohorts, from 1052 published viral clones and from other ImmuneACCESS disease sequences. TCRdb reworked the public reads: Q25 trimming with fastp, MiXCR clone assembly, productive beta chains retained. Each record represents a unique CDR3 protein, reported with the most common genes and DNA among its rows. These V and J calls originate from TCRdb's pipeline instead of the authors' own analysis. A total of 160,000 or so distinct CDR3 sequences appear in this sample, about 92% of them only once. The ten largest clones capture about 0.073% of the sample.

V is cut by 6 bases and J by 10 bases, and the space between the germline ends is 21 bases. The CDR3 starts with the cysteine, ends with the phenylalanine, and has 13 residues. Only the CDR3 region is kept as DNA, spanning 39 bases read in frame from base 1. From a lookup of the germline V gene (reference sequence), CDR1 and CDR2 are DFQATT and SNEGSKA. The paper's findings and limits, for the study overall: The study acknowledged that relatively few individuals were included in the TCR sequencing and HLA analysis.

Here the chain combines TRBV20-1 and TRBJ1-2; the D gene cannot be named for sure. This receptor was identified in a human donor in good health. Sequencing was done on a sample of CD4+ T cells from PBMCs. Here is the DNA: TGCAGTGCCCCCATATCCGGGATCCCGACCTACACCTTC. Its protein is CSAPISGIPTYTF.